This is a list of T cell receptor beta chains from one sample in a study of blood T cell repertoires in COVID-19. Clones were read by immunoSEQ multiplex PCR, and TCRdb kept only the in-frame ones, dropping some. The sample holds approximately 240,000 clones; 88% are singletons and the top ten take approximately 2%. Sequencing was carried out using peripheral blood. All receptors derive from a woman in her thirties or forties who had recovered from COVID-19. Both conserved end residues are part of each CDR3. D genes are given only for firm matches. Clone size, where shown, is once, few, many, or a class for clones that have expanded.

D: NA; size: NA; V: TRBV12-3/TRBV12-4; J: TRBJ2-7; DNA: TGTGCCAGCAGTGAACAGGGATCCTACGAGCAGTACTTC; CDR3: CASSEQGSYEQYF
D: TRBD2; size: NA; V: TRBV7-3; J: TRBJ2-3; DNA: TGTGCCAGCAGCTTAGCTCCGGGACTAGTTACAGATACGCAGTATTTT; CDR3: CASSLAPGLVTDTQYF
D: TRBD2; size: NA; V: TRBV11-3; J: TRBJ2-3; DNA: TGTGCCAGCAGCTTAGGGGCGGGGGGTTACACAGATACGCAGTATTTT; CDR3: CASSLGAGGYTDTQYF
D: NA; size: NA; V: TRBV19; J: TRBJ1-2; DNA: TGTGCCAGTAGTATAGTTGGCAGCGCAAGGGGCTACACCTTC; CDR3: CASSIVGSARGYTF
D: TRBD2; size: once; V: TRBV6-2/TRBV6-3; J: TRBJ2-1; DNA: TGTGCCAGCAGTGGACTAGCGGGGTACAATGAGCAGTTCTTC; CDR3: CASSGLAGYNEQFF
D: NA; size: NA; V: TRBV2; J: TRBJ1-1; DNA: TGTGCCAGCAGTGAACAGGGGATCCGAACTGAAGCTTTCTTT; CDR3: CASSEQGIRTEAFF
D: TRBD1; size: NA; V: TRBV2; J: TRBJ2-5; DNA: TGTGCCGGGGACAGGCTGGGGGAGACCCAGTACTTC; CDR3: CAGDRLGETQYF
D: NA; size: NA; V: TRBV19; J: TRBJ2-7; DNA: TGTGCCAGTAGTACCACCCGGGGTCCTTACGAGCAGTACTTC; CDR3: CASSTTRGPYEQYF
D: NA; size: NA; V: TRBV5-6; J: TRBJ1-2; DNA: TGTGCCAGCAGCTCCAGCTATGGCTACACCTTC; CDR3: CASSSSYGYTF
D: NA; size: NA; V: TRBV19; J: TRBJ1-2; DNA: TGTGCCAGTAGTACCCGCGTGGGGGCGGTAGGCTACACCTTC; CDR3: CASSTRVGAVGYTF
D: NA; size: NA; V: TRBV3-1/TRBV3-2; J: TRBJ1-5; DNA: TGTGCCAGCAGCCAAGTAGCTGGGGCCAATCAGCCCCAGCATTTT; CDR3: CASSQVAGANQPQHF
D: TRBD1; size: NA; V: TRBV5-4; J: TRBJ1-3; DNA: TGTGCCAGCAGCTCCGGACAGGGGGCCACGGAAGGAAACACCATATATTTT; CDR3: CASSSGQGATEGNTIYF